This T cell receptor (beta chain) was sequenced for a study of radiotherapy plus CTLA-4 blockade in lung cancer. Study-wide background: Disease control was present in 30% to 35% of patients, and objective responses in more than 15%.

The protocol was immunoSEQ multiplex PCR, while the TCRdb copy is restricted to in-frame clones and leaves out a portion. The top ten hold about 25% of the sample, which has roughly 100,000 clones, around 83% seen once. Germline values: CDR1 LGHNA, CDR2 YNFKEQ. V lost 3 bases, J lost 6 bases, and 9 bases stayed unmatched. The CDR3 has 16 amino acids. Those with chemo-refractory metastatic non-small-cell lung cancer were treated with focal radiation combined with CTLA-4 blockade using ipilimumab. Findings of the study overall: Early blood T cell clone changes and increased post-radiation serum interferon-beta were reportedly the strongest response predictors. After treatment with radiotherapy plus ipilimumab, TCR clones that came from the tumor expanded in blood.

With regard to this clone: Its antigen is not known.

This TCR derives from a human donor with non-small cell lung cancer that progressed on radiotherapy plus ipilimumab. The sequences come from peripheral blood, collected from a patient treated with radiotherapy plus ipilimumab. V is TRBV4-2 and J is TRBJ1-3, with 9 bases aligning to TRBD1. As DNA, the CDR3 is TGTGCCAGCAGCCAGGCCTTATGGACAGGGGAAAACACCATATATTTT. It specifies CASSQALWTGENTIYF.